This paragraph reports one T cell receptor (beta chain). As yet, its antigen is unknown. The source of the sample is a study of T cells in localized non-small cell lung cancer. Study-wide findings and caveats: Sequencing, confined to only one tumor region, leaves heterogeneity possible. A median of about 52 clones ranked among the top 100 in tumor appeared in adjacent lung. The study found T cell clonality highest in uninvolved adjacent lung, above tumor. Those with higher blood T cell density had longer overall survival.

Germline CDR1 and CDR2: MNHEY and SVGAGI. The CDR3 has 15 amino acids. Trimming took 6 bases from V and 3 from J; bases not matched to a gene: 7. TCRdb's table, derived via immunoSEQ multiplex PCR, lists solely in-frame clones and lacks some. The table includes fewer than 50,000 clones, 83% detected once. The chain recombines TRBV6-5 with TRBJ2-3; 9 positions match TRBD1. The material sequenced was PBMCs, taken before any cancer treatment. The receptor comes from a man aged 35-75 years with stage II lung adenocarcinoma. As DNA, the CDR3 is TGTGCCAGCAGCCAACAGGGGGCGCTTACAGATACGCAGTATTTT. It encodes CASSQQGALTDTQYF.